This TCR beta chain emerged from a study of OX40 agonist ivuxolimab in advanced cancers. Overall study: Given to patients was ivuxolimab, an agonistic anti-OX40 (CD134) antibody.

A remark on this clone: Its specificity is unknown.

Germline CDR1 reads LNHNV; CDR2 reads YYDKDF (reference sequence). V shed 4 bases and J shed 3 bases, with 10 bases lying between them. The CDR3 extends over 14 amino acids. The protocol was immunoSEQ multiplex PCR, while the TCRdb copy is restricted to in-frame clones and leaves out a portion. The table records roughly 90,000 clones, just over 90% of them present only once. General study points: Compared with CD4+, CD8+ T cells on average had more expanded clones.

At cycle 4 day 1, cycle 7 day 1, and baseline, blood was sampled. This receptor was obtained from an adult with an advanced solid tumor such as melanoma, head and neck, liver or kidney cancer. The rearrangement joins TRBV15 to TRBJ1-5; D is perhaps TRBD1 (6 bases). Here the sequenced sample was CD4+ or CD8+ T cells sorted from blood, taken in a trial of the OX40 agonist ivuxolimab. The CDR3: CATSKGVPNQPQHF. The CDR3 nucleotides are TGTGCCACCAGCAAGGGGGTGCCCAATCAGCCCCAGCATTTT.